The 15 T cell receptor beta chains below come from one sample, sequenced in a study of graft-versus-host responses after intestinal transplantation (dated by TCRdb to about 2021). The sample's time point label, decoded: cells obtained before transplantation from donor or recipient. The library was obtained by the immunoSEQ multiplex PCR assay. In its TCRdb copy, this immuneACCESS table keeps in-frame sequences only and misses some clones. Where compared with another copy, unresolved V genes explain less than half of these, and the others have no known cause. In all, the sample holds about 82,000 clones, and approximately 90% of those were seen once. The ten largest clones take up 0.35% of the sample. The antigens of these receptors remain unknown. Source: unstimulated CD4+ T cells sorted from spleen or lymph node cells, taken before transplant. The receptors were gathered from a human donor who was the organ donor for an intestinal transplant.

The J gene is TRBJ2-7, the V gene TRBV19, with D perhaps TRBD2 (6 bases). Trimming took off 3 bases at V and 1 base at J, with 10 bases between the two ends. CDR1 and CDR2 (germline): LNHDA, SQIVND (reference sequence). The CDR3 is 14 residues long. The CDR3 is CASSITRGSYEQYF. The CDR3 region has the DNA TGTGCCAGTAGTATTACCCGGGGGTCCTACGAGCAGTACTTC.

This chain joins TRBV28 and TRBJ2-5, with D possibly being TRBD2 (6 bases). Germline lookup yields CDR1 MDHEN and CDR2 SYDVKM. The V end lost 5 bases, the J end lost 6 bases, and 19 bases lay between the germline ends. CDR3 size: 15 residues. CDR3 residues: CASSLSGGVLQTQYF. The DNA for the CDR3 is TGTGCCAGCAGTCTCTCAGGCGGGGTTCTGCAGACCCAGTACTTC. The entire variable domain, with the rest obtained from reference TRBV28 and TRBJ2-5, is as follows: DVKVTQSSRYLVKRTGEKVFLECVQDMDHENMFWYRQDPGLGLRLIYFSYDVKMKEKGDIPEGYSVSREKKERFSLILESASTNQTSMYLCASSLSGGVLQTQYFGPGTRLLVL.

CDR3 DNA: TGTGCCAGTCGGTTGTCAGGAAGTGGCTACACCTTC. This gives the protein CASRLSGSGYTF. The chain joins TRBV19 to TRBJ1-2; D gene ambiguous. CDR3 length: 12 amino acids. Trimming removed 8 bases at V and 7 bases at J, with 14 bases between. Germline V gene data show CDR1 as LNHDA and CDR2 as SQIVND (reference sequence).

This chain joins TRBV30 and TRBJ1-2; D possibly corresponds to TRBD1 (5 bases). V lost 8 bases and J lost 1, with 11 bases in between. CDR3 size: 12 residues. The germline gives CDR1 GTSNPN, CDR2 SVGIG (reference sequence). As DNA, the CDR3 is TGTGCCCGCCTCCAGGGTAACTATGGCTACACCTTC. Its protein is CARLQGNYGYTF.

The chain joins TRBV28 to TRBJ2-4; possibly TRBD1 for D (5 bases). V was pared by 4 bases and J by 1 base, with 5 bases between. This CDR3 has 13 residues. In germline, CDR1 is MDHEN, CDR2 SYDVKM. CDR3 protein: CASSSGAKNIQYF. CDR3 DNA sequence: TGTGCCAGCAGTTCAGGGGCCAAAAACATTCAGTACTTC.

The chain combines TRBV29-1 with TRBJ1-1; 7 nucleotides agree with TRBD1. The V and J ends lost 5 bases and 5 bases, in that order; junction bases with no gene match: 5. Germline-derived CDR1 and CDR2 are SQVTM and ANQGSEA. The CDR3 covers 12 residues. CDR3 DNA: TGCAGCGTTTCTAACAGGGGTACTGAAGCTTTCTTT. Translating it yields CSVSNRGTEAFF.

As DNA, the CDR3 is TGTGCCATCAGTGAAACAGCTTACGAGCAGTACTTC. It yields the protein CAISETAYEQYF. The chain carries TRBV10-3 and TRBJ2-7, with no clear D. CDR1 and CDR2 from the germline V gene are ENHRY and SYGVKD. Trimming took off 3 bases at V and 4 bases at J, with 7 bases between the two ends. There are 12 residues in the CDR3.

This clone was observed a handful of times. The gene calls are TRBV28 and TRBJ1-5; 8 bases align to TRBD1. The CDR3 is 14 residues long. Trimming at V came to 11 bases and at J to 2 bases, leaving 8 bases not matched to a gene. The V gene's germline CDR1 is MDHEN and CDR2 SYDVKM. The CDR3 reads CAGQGAVGNQPQHF. CDR3 sequence (DNA): TGTGCCGGTCAGGGGGCGGTCGGCAATCAGCCCCAGCATTTT.

The chain recombines TRBV6-5 with TRBJ1-1; 8 nucleotides match TRBD1. The CDR3 has 14 residues. With 8 bases clipped from V and 6 bases from J, the junction kept 11 bases outside the gene matches. The germline V gene has CDR1 MNHEY and CDR2 SVGAGI. The CDR3 sequence: CASGRVRGPSEAFF. The CDR3 DNA reads as TGTGCCAGCGGTCGTGTCAGGGGGCCTTCTGAAGCTTTCTTT.

The chain links TRBV5-1 to TRBJ2-1, with D uncertain. The CDR3 length is 12 residues. Trimming took 4 bases from V and 5 from J, leaving 7 bases between them. The V gene's germline CDR1 is SGHRS and CDR2 YFSETQ. CDR3 in amino acids: CASSPQNNEQFF. CDR3 coding DNA: TGCGCCAGCAGCCCCCAAAACAATGAGCAGTTCTTC.

V usage is TRBV29-1 and J usage is TRBJ2-5; TRBD2 agrees at 7 bases. Per germline, CDR1 SQVTM and CDR2 ANQGSEA. There are 13 residues in the CDR3. The trim removed 5 bases at V and 4 bases at J, leaving 7 bases unmatched. The CDR3, as DNA: TGCAGCGTTCGTGGACTAGACCTAGAGACCCAGTACTTC. This codes for CSVRGLDLETQYF. Combining the CDR3 with reference TRBV29-1 and TRBJ2-5 gives the whole variable domain SAVISQKPSRDICQRGTSLTIQCQVDSQVTMMFWYRQQPGQSLTLIATANQGSEATYESGFVIDKFPISRPNLTFSTLTVSNMSPEDSSIYLCSVRGLDLETQYFGPGTRLLVL.

This sequence joins TRBV14 and TRBJ2-1, with D unclear. CDR1 SGHDN and CDR2 FVKESK come from the germline V gene. The CDR3 is 14 amino acids. V was trimmed by 0 bases and J by 7 bases, leaving 10 bases between them. The CDR3 DNA follows: TGTGCCAGCAGCCAAGATTTAACACGTAATGAGCAGTTCTTC. It translates to CASSQDLTRNEQFF.

The chain links TRBV11-2 to TRBJ2-1; tentative D call: TRBD2 (6 bases). The CDR3 sequence is 15 residues long. V gave up 5 bases and J gave up 6 bases, with 17 bases separating them. CDR1 SGHAT and CDR2 FQNNGV come from the germline V gene. The CDR3 protein is CASSAPGLAINEQFF. The DNA of the CDR3 is TGTGCCAGCAGCGCACCGGGACTGGCTATCAATGAGCAGTTCTTC.

V usage is TRBV5-1 and J usage is TRBJ2-1, with 8 nucleotides matching TRBD2. Looked up from germline, CDR1 is SGHRS and CDR2 is YFSETQ. Losses at the gene ends were 0 bases for V and 8 bases for J; bases not matched to a gene: 1. This CDR3 comprises 13 residues. In nucleotides, the CDR3 is TGCGCCAGCAGCTTGGCGGGAGGGTATGAGCAGTTCTTC. Protein product: CASSLAGGYEQFF.

Details on this clone: A read error may produce the germline difference seen at one junction end. This sequence joins TRBV7-7 and TRBJ2-1; 12 nucleotides line up with TRBD2. This CDR3 contains 14 residues. The germline gives CDR1 SSHAT, CDR2 FNYEAQ (reference sequence). The CDR3 spells CASSTGLAGNEQFF. CDR3 DNA sequence: TGTGCTAGCAGCACCGGACTAGCGGGAAACGAGCAGTTCTTC. The complete variable domain, with remaining parts taken from reference TRBV7-7 and TRBJ2-1, reads GAGVSQSPRYKVTKRGQDVTLRCDPISSHATLYWYQQALGQGPEFLTYFNYEAQPDKSGLPSDRFSAERPEGSISTLTIQRTEQRDSAMYRCASSTGLAGNEQFFGPGTRLTVL.